This T cell receptor (beta chain) was profiled in a study of beta chain features in type 1 diabetes. Study results and caveats: Shortening of TCRB CDR3s, moderate but significant, appeared in all four CD4+ subsets of Type 1 diabetes patients.

Of note for this clone: As yet, its antigen is unknown.

The authors reverse transcribed all of the isolated RNA, so sequencing captured expressed TCRB transcripts. Here immunoSEQ multiplex PCR was the method, and the copy in TCRdb shows in-frame clones only, minus some. Here the sample spans hundreds of thousands of clones, over 12% being singletons. Germline V CDR1 and CDR2: SGHRS, YFSETQ. CDR3 length equals 14 residues. Trimming took 0 bases from V and 3 from J, leaving 9 bases between them. The source material was naive CD4+ T cells from blood. The clonotype comes from a man between 18 and 29 years old with type 1 diabetes. This rearrangement joins TRBV5-1 to TRBJ2-5; either TRBD1 or TRBD2 may fit D (5 bases each). CDR3 loop: CASSLVATEETQYF. CDR3 DNA sequence: TGCGCCAGCAGCTTGGTAGCGACAGAAGAGACCCAGTACTTC.